These 30 T cell receptor beta chains were sequenced from one sample in a study of blood T cell repertoires in COVID-19. The data were produced by immunoSEQ multiplex PCR, yet TCRdb's version contains in-frame clones alone and is incomplete. The table lists fewer than 300,000 clones, 85% to 90% of them singletons, with 10% to 15% in the top ten. Sequenced input: peripheral blood. The source of these receptors is a human donor in a cohort sampled during active COVID-19.

The CDR3 DNA follows: TGTGCCAGCAGGCCCTTACAGGGAGACACTGAAGCTTTCTTT. The encoded protein is CASRPLQGDTEAFF. V is TRBV6-5 and J is TRBJ1-1; D possibly corresponds to TRBD1 (6 bases). Germline V gene data show CDR1 as MNHEY and CDR2 as SVGAGI. This CDR3 is built from 14 residues. V shed 6 bases and J shed 3 bases, with 14 bases lying between them.

The chain recombines TRBV6-1 with TRBJ2-3; D is undetermined. The V end lost 3 bases, the J end lost 3 bases, and 13 bases lay between the germline ends. The germline V gene has CDR1 MNHNS and CDR2 SASEGT. CDR3 length equals 15 residues. CDR3: CASSEINSKTDTQYF. CDR3 in DNA: TGTGCCAGCAGTGAGATAAATAGCAAAACAGATACGCAGTATTTT.

This chain connects TRBV30 to TRBJ2-7; D perhaps matches TRBD1 (6 bases). CDR1 is GTSNPN and CDR2 is SVGIG in the germline V gene (reference sequence). This CDR3 comprises 12 residues. V was trimmed by 2 bases and J by 4 bases, leaving 9 bases between them. The CDR3 nucleotides are TGTGCCTGGAGTCAGGGGACATACGAGCAGTACTTC. Translated: CAWSQGTYEQYF.

This chain uses TRBV28 with TRBJ2-7, with 8 bases that match TRBD1. With V trimmed by 8 bases and J by 1 base, 10 bases remained unmatched. The CDR3 runs to 15 residues. CDR1 MDHEN and CDR2 SYDVKM come from the germline V gene. The CDR3 protein is CASVPRDRRSYEQYF. CDR3 bases: TGTGCCAGCGTTCCCCGGGACAGGCGTTCCTACGAGCAGTACTTC.

Only one count was recorded for this clone. The V gene is TRBV28, the J gene TRBJ2-5, with 9 bases fitting TRBD1. CDR3 length: 16 residues. In germline, CDR1 is MDHEN, CDR2 SYDVKM. Trimming at V came to 6 bases and at J to 2 bases, leaving 10 bases not matched to a gene. The CDR3 bases are TGTGCCAGCAGCCGGGCCGGGACAGGGTTGCAAGAGACCCAGTACTTC. Protein: CASSRAGTGLQETQYF.

The CDR3 reads CASSPVPGAPGELFF. CDR3 nucleotides: TGCGCCAGCAGCCCAGTCCCGGGAGCCCCCGGGGAGCTGTTTTTT. This sequence joins TRBV5-1 and TRBJ2-2, with D perhaps TRBD2 (6 bases). This CDR3 has 15 amino acids. Germline V lookup: CDR1 SGHRS, CDR2 YFSETQ. V was shortened by 4 bases and J by 6 bases, with 16 bases between the two germline ends.

The chain joins TRBV18 to TRBJ2-2; 8 bases map to TRBD2. Looked up from germline, CDR1 is KGHSH and CDR2 is LQKENI. The CDR3 runs 15 residues. The V and J ends lost 7 bases and 1 base, in that order; junction bases with no gene match: 5. For the CDR3, the DNA is TGTGCCAGCTTTTACAGCGGGAGGAACACCGGGGAGCTGTTTTTT. Amino acid sequence: CASFYSGRNTGELFF.

The chain combines TRBV18 with TRBJ1-4; D gene uncertain. Trimming took off 3 bases at V and 1 base at J, with 9 bases between the two ends. Germline V gives CDR1 KGHSH, CDR2 LQKENI. The CDR3 spans 15 residues. The CDR3, as DNA: TGTGCCAGCTCACCCGAGATCTTAACTAATGAAAAACTGTTTTTT. Its translation is CASSPEILTNEKLFF.

This rearrangement joins TRBV28 to TRBJ2-1, with D maybe TRBD2 (6 bases). V was clipped by 6 bases and J by 0 bases, with 18 bases between them. CDR3 length: 17 residues. Germline V CDR1 and CDR2: MDHEN, SYDVKM. The CDR3 loop reads CASRALTGTRSYNEQFF. The CDR3, as DNA: TGTGCCAGCAGAGCATTGACCGGGACTCGCTCCTACAATGAGCAGTTCTTC.

The genes are TRBV12-3 or TRBV12-4 and TRBJ2-2; possibly TRBD2 for D (6 bases). CDR3 size: 13 residues. V shed 5 bases and J shed 7 bases, with 11 bases lying between them. The CDR3 DNA reads TGTGCCAGCAGTCCGCGGGAAGGCGGGGAGCTGTTTTTT. It specifies CASSPREGGELFF.

The rearrangement links TRBV11-2 to TRBJ1-2, with D possibly TRBD1 on 6 matching bases. Trimming left V 6 bases short and J 7 bases short, with 27 bases between. The CDR3 spans 17 residues. Germline V gives CDR1 SGHAT, CDR2 FQNNGV. As DNA, the CDR3 is TGTGCCAGCAGTCCTTTCGGGGGGGCAACACCTGGCCTTGGCTACACCTTC. Translating gives CASSPFGGATPGLGYTF.

This rearrangement joins TRBV10-3 to TRBJ2-7, with D tentatively TRBD1 (6 bases). Per the germline V gene, CDR1 is ENHRY and CDR2 is SYGVKD. There are 14 residues in the CDR3. V was pared by 2 bases and J by 4 bases, with 12 bases between. This chain's CDR3 is CAISERERGYEQYF. The CDR3 DNA sequence: TGTGCCATCAGTGAGAGGGAAAGGGGGTACGAGCAGTACTTC.

The chain recombines TRBV18 with TRBJ2-1, with D perhaps matching TRBD1 (5 bases). Germline loops: CDR1 KGHSH, CDR2 LQKENI. Between the trimmed V and J ends, which lost 3 bases and 8 bases, there was a span of 14 bases. The CDR3 loop spans 14 amino acids. The CDR3 bases are TGTGCCAGCTCACCGGCCCAAGGGGTCCATGAGCAGTTCTTC. It yields the protein CASSPAQGVHEQFF.

This clone came up many times. The chain is built from TRBV10-2 and TRBJ1-4; D might be TRBD1 (5 bases). Between the trimmed V and J ends, which lost 0 bases and 8 bases, there was a span of 19 bases. Germline CDR1 reads WSHSY; CDR2 reads SAAADI. The CDR3 length is 17 residues. In DNA, the CDR3 is TGCGCCAGCAGTGAGTCGATATACAGGCAACCCAAAGAAAAACTGTTTTTT. Its translation: CASSESIYRQPKEKLFF.

The chain has TRBV5-1 and TRBJ2-5; TRBD1 might be the D (5 bases). CDR1 and CDR2 from the germline V gene are SGHRS and YFSETQ. The V and J ends lost 4 bases and 4 bases respectively, with 14 bases between them. There are 14 residues in the CDR3. The CDR3 spells CASSRGRVGETQYF. In nucleotides, the CDR3 is TGCGCCAGCAGCCGAGGCAGGGTAGGAGAGACCCAGTACTTC. Looking up the rest from reference TRBV5-1 and TRBJ2-5 gives the full variable domain: KAGVTQTPRYLIKTRGQQVTLSCSPISGHRSVSWYQQTPGQGLQFLFEYFSETQRNKGNFPGRFSGRQFSNSRSEMNVSTLELGDSALYLCASSRGRVGETQYFGPGTRLLVL.

V usage is TRBV19 and J usage is TRBJ1-1; D not certain. Germline assignment: CDR1 LNHDA and CDR2 SQIVND (reference sequence). This CDR3 is built from 15 residues. Trimming cost V 3 bases and J 5 bases, with 16 bases left between them. CDR3 sequence: CASSMGSSGSTEAFF. The CDR3 DNA reads TGTGCCAGTAGTATGGGAAGTTCCGGGAGTACTGAAGCTTTCTTT.

The V call is TRBV5-5, the J call TRBJ1-5; TRBD1 might be the D (6 bases). Germline CDR1 reads SGHKS; CDR2 reads YYEKEE (reference sequence). The CDR3 runs to 17 residues. V was shortened by 0 bases and J by 0 bases, with 13 bases between the two germline ends. The CDR3, as DNA: TGTGCCAGCAGCTTGGGGGTGACAGGAATTAGCAATCAGCCCCAGCATTTT. Translation gives CASSLGVTGISNQPQHF.

The gene calls are TRBV7-8 and TRBJ2-2; 8 positions agree with TRBD1. The V gene's germline CDR1 is SGHVS and CDR2 FQNEAQ. J gave up 6 bases and V 2 bases, and 5 bases lay outside the gene matches. This CDR3 comprises 15 residues. In DNA, the CDR3 is TGTGCCAGCAGCTTACTAACAGGGGGGCCCGGGGAGCTGTTTTTT. Its translation: CASSLLTGGPGELFF.

This clone was observed many times. The chain combines TRBV27 with TRBJ2-3; 8 bases map to TRBD2. Germline V gene lookup returns CDR1 MNHEY and CDR2 SMNVEV (reference sequence). The CDR3 loop spans 18 amino acids. Trimming took 0 bases from V and 2 from J; bases not matched to a gene: 10. CDR3 bases: TGTGCCAGCAGTTTATCCCGCCCGGGACTAGTAACCACAGATACGCAGTATTTT. Encoded protein: CASSLSRPGLVTTDTQYF.

This clone was seen once. The V call is TRBV27, the J call TRBJ1-4; a weak D match, TRBD1 (5 bases). Germline CDR1 is MNHEY and CDR2 is SMNVEV (reference sequence). This CDR3 has 15 amino acids. The ends were cut back, 6 bases at V and 0 bases at J, with 11 bases in the middle. CDR3 region: CASRAGLATNEKLFF. The CDR3 DNA reads TGTGCCAGCAGAGCGGGACTTGCAACTAATGAAAAACTGTTTTTT.

This CDR3 reads CASSSGQGEETQYF. The CDR3 DNA reads as TGTGCCAGCAGCTCGGGACAGGGAGAGGAGACCCAGTACTTC. J is TRBJ2-5 and V is TRBV5-4; 9 nucleotides line up with TRBD1. V trimming: 3 bases; J trimming: 5 bases; junction bases outside the gene matches: 5. The CDR3 length is 14 residues. CDR1 is SGHNT and CDR2 is YYREEE in the germline V gene (reference sequence).

The CDR3 sequence is CSASSTNNEQFF. For the CDR3, the DNA is TGCAGTGCTAGTTCTACGAACAATGAGCAGTTCTTC. The gene calls are TRBV20-1 and TRBJ2-1; D gene ambiguous. The germline V gene has CDR1 DFQATT and CDR2 SNEGSKA (reference sequence). The CDR3 length is 12 residues. V lost 3 bases and J lost 5, with 8 bases in between.

The V gene is TRBV7-6, the J gene TRBJ2-1; D ambiguous. This CDR3 region has 15 residues. Germline V gene lookup returns CDR1 SGHVS and CDR2 FNYEAQ. Between the trimmed V and J ends, which lost 2 bases and 1 base, there was a span of 9 bases. The CDR3, as DNA: TGTGCCAGCAGCTTACGTTACAAGTCCTACAATGAGCAGTTCTTC. Encoded protein: CASSLRYKSYNEQFF.

The J gene is TRBJ2-1, the V gene TRBV11-3; a weak D match, TRBD1 (6 bases). The V end was cut by 2 bases, the J end by 4 bases, with 15 bases between. The germline V gene has CDR1 SGHNT and CDR2 YENEEA. This CDR3 comprises 16 residues. The CDR3 region is CASSLTTGPVYNEQFF. The CDR3 DNA is TGTGCCAGCAGCTTAACGACAGGCCCAGTTTACAATGAGCAGTTCTTC.

This sequence joins TRBV28 and TRBJ2-7, with 7 bases that match TRBD1. CDR1 is MDHEN, CDR2 SYDVKM, per germline. Trimming cost V 5 bases and J 3 bases; bases outside gene matches: 10. CDR3 length: 15 residues. CDR3 residues: CASSPQGYLNYEQYF. CDR3 nucleotide sequence: TGTGCCAGCAGTCCACAGGGGTACCTGAACTACGAGCAGTACTTC. Variable domain in full (rest from reference TRBV28 and TRBJ2-7): DVKVTQSSRYLVKRTGEKVFLECVQDMDHENMFWYRQDPGLGLRLIYFSYDVKMKEKGDIPEGYSVSREKKERFSLILESASTNQTSMYLCASSPQGYLNYEQYFGPGTRLTVT.

The chain has TRBV28 and TRBJ2-5; tentatively, D is TRBD2 (6 bases). The CDR3 consists of 18 residues. With 5 bases removed from V and 0 bases from J, the gap between germline ends came to 22 bases. The germline CDR1 and CDR2 sequences are MDHEN and SYDVKM. The CDR3 protein is CASSALGVGRRYQETQYF. CDR3 nucleotide sequence: TGTGCCAGCAGTGCGTTGGGGGTGGGGAGGAGGTACCAAGAGACCCAGTACTTC.

This chain connects TRBV19 to TRBJ2-2; TRBD1 is a possible D gene (5 bases). Germline V CDR1 and CDR2: LNHDA, SQIVND (reference sequence). The V end lost 4 bases, the J end lost 5 bases, and 11 bases lay between the germline ends. CDR3 length: 14 residues. This CDR3 is CASSTGYRTGELFF. CDR3 nucleotides: TGTGCCAGTAGTACAGGGTACCGTACCGGGGAGCTGTTTTTT.

The CDR3 loop reads CASSLSRGSYNEQFF. The CDR3, as DNA: TGTGCCAGCAGCTTGAGTAGGGGCTCCTACAATGAGCAGTTCTTC. This sequence joins TRBV11-3 and TRBJ2-1; D might be TRBD1 (5 bases). The CDR3 has 15 residues. V shed 3 bases and J shed 0 bases, with 9 bases lying between them. The germline gives CDR1 SGHNT, CDR2 YENEEA.

The J gene is TRBJ1-6, the V gene TRBV21-1. TRBV21-1 is flagged as a pseudogene. The CDR3 totals 15 residues. CDR3 protein: CAGLAGRRDNSPLHF. The CDR3 region has the DNA TGTGCCGGACTAGCGGGGCGCAGGGACAATTCACCCCTCCACTTT.

The chain employs TRBV6-1 and TRBJ1-5; 9 positions match TRBD1. The V segment lost 3 bases and the J segment 3 bases; nucleotides outside the gene matches: 3. The CDR3 has 15 amino acids. The germline CDR1 and CDR2 sequences are MNHNS and SASEGT. CDR3 in amino acids: CASSEGQGINQPQHF. The CDR3, as DNA: TGTGCCAGCAGTGAGGGACAGGGTATCAATCAGCCCCAGCATTTT.